This T cell receptor (beta chain) was observed in a study of cytomegalovirus exposure and HLA in healthy donors (dated by TCRdb to the late 2010s). As for the study more broadly: An earlier analysis of some 620 of the donors reported approximately 300 Gb of sequence data and 117 million unique TCR beta sequences obtained from about 180 million T cells. The study aimed to test whether signatures of past pathogen exposure could be identified by cataloging public T cell receptors. Rather than drawing on any new phenotypic data, the later analysis identified candidate immune exposures from TCR beta sequences and the way those sequences occurred across donors. Among under 450 genotyped donors of the cohort, an average of around 240,000 unique TCR beta nucleotide sequences were sequenced per donor, roughly a sixth of them non-productive. Using immunosequencing, the study profiled T cell repertoires from 500 to 800 subjects and related those repertoires to cytomegalovirus serostatus. An earlier analysis of 587 of the donors applied high-throughput TCR beta sequencing to assess whether each TCR beta V gene segment acted as functional or pseudogenic. In a later genetic analysis, genome-wide SNP genotypes for about three fifths of the roughly 670 donors were used, and that subset was treated as a discovery cohort. All discovery cohort repertoires had been generated on a single sequencing platform. In a later analysis, previously published TCR beta repertoires from some 640 donors were re-analyzed and high-resolution HLA genotyping was added so that TCR occurrence patterns could be studied. Typing coverage differed by locus: A, B, C, DRB1 and DQB1 were typed in about 629-630 donors, DQA1 in about 550, DPA1 in some 570, and DPB1 in around 490. HLA typing covered class I and class II loci at four-digit resolution. Because of strong linkage in the cohort, roughly five DR-DQ haplotypes were treated as single units for association and clustering. Donor age, sex, ethnicity and CMV serostatus were compiled together with the repertoire data. High-throughput TCR immunosequencing, statistical association of individual TCRs with disease status, and machine learning were combined to predict cytomegalovirus infection status. Of the 350 to 450 genotyped donors, 81% were placed in the genetic ancestry cluster associated with self-reported Caucasian donors. An early release that covered roughly 600 HLA-typed donors contained approximately 290 gigabases of sequencing data and 80 million or so unique TCR sequences. In addition to the first cohort of hundreds of subjects, a separate validation cohort of approximately 130 different subjects was used.

The method was the immunoSEQ multiplex PCR assay. A mixture of 60 forward primers for TCR Vbeta segments and 13 reverse primers for TCR Jbeta segments was used in the multiplex PCR. The CDR3 region of rearranged TCR beta genes was amplified from genomic DNA with a multiplex PCR assay. On the Illumina HiSeq System, the amplified TCR beta libraries were sequenced as 87-base-pair reads. As for the authors' bioinformatics: A later analysis counted about 76 million unique TCR beta chains across the 690 or so repertoires, and some 11 million of these chains were shared by at least two donors. Raw reads were error-corrected and collapsed into unique sequences with a nearest-neighbor algorithm that merged closely related sequences to remove PCR and sequencing errors. CDR3 sequences were aligned to IMGT reference sequences to assign V, D and J gene segments. Each retained sequence needed at least a six-nucleotide match to both a V gene segment and a J gene segment. Rearrangements were classified as productive when the CDR3 lacked stop codons and remained in frame with V and J, and all other rearrangements were classified as non-productive. Following IMGT convention, CDR3 was defined as the stretch from the second conserved V-encoded cysteine to the conserved J-encoded phenylalanine. The earlier analysis of approximately 500 of the donors excluded sequences that lacked an unambiguous match to a single V gene segment. An earlier analysis of approximately 590 of the donors classified V segments as functional when productive rearrangements were above 56.7% and as segregating when the standard deviation between donors was above 5%. A statistical classification framework was built to diagnose cytomegalovirus status from the catalog of TCR beta chain sequences. V and J gene assignment, in a later analysis, came from comparing TCR nucleotide sequences with IMGT/GENE-DB human TR gene sequences. The TCRdist pipeline was used in a later analysis to assign CDR3 sequences and most-parsimonious VDJ recombination scenarios. In a later analysis, every TCR beta chain was defined by the combination of its CDR3 amino acid sequence and its V-gene family, and reads without a unique V-gene family were dropped. In a later analysis, 550 to 650 highly shared, low-generation-probability nucleotide sequences were removed to address suspected cross-contamination and a sequencing artifact. For each public chain, a later analysis derived a clonal expansion index from normalized ranks of inferred template counts within each repertoire. In a later analysis, generation probabilities were computed using a VDJ recombination model fitted to out-of-frame rearrangements, and the results were checked against IGoR. Hypergeometric tests were used in a later analysis to score TCR-TCR, TCR-HLA and TCR-CMV co-occurrence, with a repertoire-size bias correction applied to the TCR pairs. To estimate false discovery rates, a later analysis permuted the HLA or CMV assignments 20 times. In a later analysis, co-occurring TCRs were grouped using DBSCAN, and TCRdist sequence similarity was added for clustering within HLA-allele-positive subsets. Repertoires with fewer than 30,000 or more than 120,000 public chains, plus five repertoires with anomalous nucleotide sharing, were excluded from co-occurrence clustering. Here the immuneACCESS table is served through TCRdb, limited to in-frame sequences with V and J called. Missing clones are a known gap in these copies; in checked studies unresolved V genes cover under half, and the rest lacks a known reason. V and J calls and clone size are given by that table; D and trimming were obtained from the DNA. Recorded for this sample are some 150,000 clones; around 76% of them occurred a single time. The ten largest clonotypes hold 1.2% to 1.5% of the sample.

In total, approximately 700 healthy bone marrow donors made up the cohort. Cohort members were all nominally healthy when sampled, although unrecorded immune exposures were likely present. The donor tested CMV seronegative and was one of the 352 seronegative cohort members. A peripheral blood sample was provided by each donor, and peripheral blood mononuclear cells were used for TCR beta sequencing. Genomic DNA extraction from the blood cell samples was performed with the Qiagen DNeasy Blood Extraction Kit. Concerning this clone itself: There is no known antigen for this receptor. The sample holds no much larger clone one base away, and base qualities are not on file.

Its CDR3 holds 15 amino acids, cysteine through phenylalanine. Just CDR3 DNA is preserved here, 45 bases in frame from base 1. The germline V gene specifies SGHDT as CDR1 and YYEEEE as CDR2. V lost 4 bases and J lost 5 bases; the stretch between them is 18 bases long. What the research found in general, with its limitations: Correlated functional status among segregating V segments might be attributable to linkage disequilibrium, but an unknown experimental factor could not be ruled out. According to a later analysis, TCR association rates differed among HLA loci, with DRB1 alleles showing the most associated TCRs and HLA-C alleles showing the fewest. At a false discovery rate of 0.05, a later analysis linked 15,000 to 20,000 TCR beta sequences to specific HLA alleles. In an earlier analysis of a few hundred of the donors, most TCR beta V segments were observed in productive rearrangements about 90% or about 30% of the time, broadly matching IMGT annotations. While some public TCRs were present in many individuals, most TCR sequences turned up only very rarely across donors. A later genetic analysis reported fewer N-insertions in productive TCRs among donors in an Asian-associated ancestry cluster than the roughly 670-donor mean. This cohort had only TCR beta chains sequenced, and the lack of alpha or paired-chain data limited which features could be detected. In the study, around 160 TCR beta chains were listed as associated with cytomegalovirus. Several of the top co-occurrence clusters appeared to be linked to parvovirus B19, influenza, CMV and Epstein-Barr virus, according to a later analysis. For the cohort, immune exposure information was limited to CMV serostatus. In vitro tests confirmed that a few of the cytomegalovirus-associated TCR beta chains recognize cytomegalovirus antigens. A later analysis found that HLA-associated TCR beta chains were more clonally expanded and had lower generation probabilities than equally common non-associated chains. The earlier analysis of some 540 of the donors excluded roughly 17 rarely observed V segments, including chromosome 9 orphons, because counts were too low. Roughly uniform sequencing depth across donors was assumed in presence/absence analyses, although this assumption may not hold. V-gene and J-gene trimming of TCR beta chains was associated with a missense DCLRE1C variant in a later genetic analysis, and the association was replicated in an independent cohort. Assigning TCR associations to individual alleles was difficult when HLA alleles, especially DR and DQ, strongly co-occurred. A cluster of highly shared sequence variants was judged likely to represent a technical artifact of the sequencing pipeline. Because some donors lacked HLA typing at each locus, the association tests relied only on the typed subset. Most CMV-associated TCR beta chains appeared to be HLA-restricted in a later analysis, and the HLA associations seemed to be driven largely by CMV exposure. It was suggested by the authors that the approach could potentially be generalized to other disease states and immunological phenotypes. Some IMGT-functional V segments, including TRBV6-2 and TRBV6-3, could not be told apart with the 87-base-pair reads, so those segments were excluded. The classifier was reported to diagnose cytomegalovirus status with high specificity and sensitivity in both the original cohort and the validation cohort. A further reported finding was that TCR beta sequences accurately predicted the HLA-A and HLA-B alleles for most subjects in the first cohort.

This chain joins TRBV5-6 to TRBJ1-2; the D gene is possibly TRBD1, with 5 bases matching. The sample comprised PBMCs. This clonotype was sampled from a man in his fifties or sixties in good health and CMV-seronegative. Here the CDR3 is given as CASSRGIPRGYGYTF. Read as DNA, the sequence is TGTGCCAGCAGCCGTGGGATTCCGCGGGGGTATGGCTACACCTTC.